This TCR beta chain was observed in a study of a mutant IDH1 vaccine in newly diagnosed glioma listed by TCRdb under 2021. Background for the entire study: Across visits V03 through V10, patients got a total of eight vaccinations, given in weeks 1, 3, 5, 7, 11, 15, 19 and 23. In the chemotherapy-containing groups, vaccination started alongside temozolomide cycles, whereas in patients who had radiotherapy alone it started 4-6 weeks after radiotherapy. The approximately 30 treated patients were around 60% male and around 40% female, with a mean age of approximately 40 years. Longitudinal TCRB deep sequencing was done for fewer than 30 treated patients, wherever samples were available for exploratory analyses. Peripheral blood samples were drawn at six visits, namely V03 (baseline), V05, V07, V10, V12 and V13. Before enrollment, patients had received standard therapy of radiotherapy alone, temozolomide alone, or radiochemotherapy with temozolomide; most received the combination.

The time point tag for this specimen amounts to: week 23, last vaccination. Each vaccine dose, consisting of 300 ug of a 20-mer mutant IDH1 peptide in Montanide, was administered subcutaneously with topical imiquimod. All donors had newly diagnosed IDH1-mutant astrocytomas of WHO grade 3 or 4 that showed loss of nuclear ATRX. The samples were drawn from NOA16, a multicentre, single-arm, open-label phase I trial in Germany that tested a mutant IDH1 peptide vaccine in humans for the first time. The DNeasy Blood and Tissue Kit was used to extract genomic DNA from EDTA blood for TCRB sequencing. As for this clone: The antigen it binds to is not known. No much larger clonotype is one base removed from it; base qualities were not supplied.

The library was produced with the immunoSEQ multiplex PCR assay. Rearranged TCR beta chain sequences were amplified using the hsTCRB Kit according to the manufacturer's protocol. An Illumina MiSeq was used to sequence the TCRB libraries. From the authors' description of their analysis: The proprietary platform of the kit vendor was used for demultiplexing, trimming and gene mapping. Held by TCRdb, this immuneACCESS table contains in-frame sequences only and omits some clones. Under half of the omission traces to an unresolved V gene where checked; the cause of the rest is unknown. V and J calls plus clone size are reproduced from that table; the DNA served to infer D and trimming. The sample records about 56,000 clones, around 87% of which are singletons. The ten largest clones take up 1.3% to 1.5% of the sample. Summary of the overall study and its limitations: PBMC samples for TCRB deep sequencing were selected based on availability. Immune responses induced by the vaccine were seen in around 93% of patients across multiple MHC alleles. It was noted by the authors that analyses of patient blood samples could not be reproduced owing to sample limitations. Changes in the top peripheral T cell clonotypes picked up by TCRB sequencing did not appear to be linked to pseudoprogression.

From its cysteine to its phenylalanine, the CDR3 spans 14 amino acids. Only the CDR3 region is kept as DNA, spanning 42 bases read in frame from base 1. Relative to germline, V is missing 7 bases and J is missing 1 base, with 7 bases of the junction outside any gene match. As encoded in the germline V gene, CDR1 is MNHEY while CDR2 is SVGAGI. The sample was PBMCs, taken from a glioma patient whose treatment included an IDH1 peptide vaccine. The chain couples TRBV6-5 to TRBJ2-7, with 7 central nucleotides matching TRBD2. This clonotype was obtained from a man aged 35-49 years with glioma. The CDR3 here reads CASTAGAASYEQYF. Here is the DNA: TGTGCCAGCACCGCGGGAGCGGCGTCCTACGAGCAGTACTTC.